The 30 T cell receptor beta chains given below trace back to one sample, sequenced in a study of control samples from healthy donors and cancer patients. Libraries were prepared by immunoSEQ multiplex PCR; TCRdb keeps only in-frame clonotypes and omits some of them. The data contain around 150,000 clones, 85% to 90% of them seen just once; the ten biggest clones take up approximately 12%. Sequencing was performed on blood. These receptors originate from a man younger than 45 in good health.

The chain carries TRBV5-1 and TRBJ1-1; D is possibly TRBD1 (6 bases). V was trimmed by 4 bases and J by 0 bases, leaving 13 bases between them. From germline, CDR1 is SGHRS and CDR2 YFSETQ. CDR3 length: 15 amino acids. The DNA of the CDR3 is TGCGCCAGCAGCCCTCGGACAGATATGAACACTGAAGCTTTCTTT. Its translation: CASSPRTDMNTEAFF.

This clone was found a few times. This sequence joins TRBV10-3 and TRBJ2-5, with a possible D match to TRBD2 (6 bases). This CDR3 region has 13 residues. The germline V gene encodes CDR1 ENHRY and CDR2 SYGVKD. V was clipped by 11 bases and J by 5 bases, with 18 bases between them. The CDR3 is CAVTGGAWETQYF. The CDR3 DNA sequence: TGTGCCGTTACAGGAGGGGCTTGGGAGACCCAGTACTTC.

The rearrangement uses TRBV18 and TRBJ1-5; D remains ambiguous. Trimming left V 2 bases short and J 4 bases short, with 12 bases between. CDR1 is KGHSH, CDR2 LQKENI, per germline. The CDR3 runs 15 residues. For the CDR3, the DNA is TGTGCCAGCTCACCAGCCCTACAGCCTAATCAGCCCCAGCATTTT. Translating it yields CASSPALQPNQPQHF.

The rearrangement joins TRBV7-2 to TRBJ2-3; 7 bases fit TRBD1. Germline loops: CDR1 SGHTA, CDR2 FQGNSA. With V trimmed by 4 bases and J by 2 bases, 3 bases remained unmatched. The CDR3 has 14 residues. The CDR3 DNA follows: TGTGCCAGCAGCTCAGACAGGGCCACAGATACGCAGTATTTT. Its protein product is CASSSDRATDTQYF.

This clone was detected only a few times. The rearrangement uses TRBV3-1 (or the pseudogene TRBV3-2) and TRBJ1-3, with a weak D call TRBD1 (5 bases). Trimming took 3 bases from V and 2 from J, leaving 5 bases between them. This CDR3 region has 13 residues. Germline V gene sequence: CDR1 LGHDT, CDR2 YNNKEL (reference sequence). CDR3 protein: CASSQGAGNTIYF. The CDR3 bases are TGTGCCAGCAGCCAGGGGGCTGGAAACACCATATATTTT.

The chain couples TRBV29-1 to TRBJ2-5; D not resolved. The CDR3 runs to 14 residues. Germline CDR1 reads SQVTM; CDR2 reads ANQGSEA. V dropped 5 bases and J dropped 4 bases, with 17 bases sitting between them. In DNA form, the CDR3 reads TGCAGCGTTTCAGGTGGGGTTGGCGGAGAGACCCAGTACTTC. Translating it yields CSVSGGVGGETQYF.

The V gene is TRBV4-2, the J gene TRBJ2-3, with 7 bases that match TRBD2. V lost 0 bases, J lost 4 bases, and 10 bases stayed unmatched. In germline, CDR1 is LGHNA, CDR2 YNFKEQ. The CDR3 loop spans 17 amino acids. DNA of the CDR3: TGTGCCAGCAGCCAAGATCTGAGGCAGGGAGGGCCAGATACGCAGTATTTT. Encoded protein: CASSQDLRQGGPDTQYF.

V and J are TRBV11-3 and TRBJ2-3; D gene unclear. Per the germline V gene, CDR1 is SGHNT and CDR2 is YENEEA. Trimming cost V 5 bases and J 6 bases, with 12 bases left between them. The CDR3 sequence is 13 residues long. CDR3: CASSVGQADTQYF. The CDR3 DNA reads TGTGCCAGCAGCGTGGGCCAAGCGGATACGCAGTATTTT.

This chain connects TRBV18 to TRBJ1-3; D perhaps matches TRBD1 (5 bases). CDR1 KGHSH and CDR2 LQKENI come from the germline V gene. CDR3 size: 15 residues. Trimming shortened V by 3 bases and J by 8 bases, and 17 bases separated the two germline ends. The CDR3 region is CASSPSPGEGDTIYF. CDR3 DNA sequence: TGTGCCAGCTCACCTTCCCCCGGCGAAGGGGACACCATATATTTT.

This clone appeared a single time. V usage is TRBV19 and J usage is TRBJ1-6; a weak D match, TRBD1 (6 bases). V was clipped by 4 bases and J by 9 bases, with 10 bases between them. The CDR3 length is 13 residues. Germline CDR1 LNHDA, CDR2 SQIVND (reference sequence). CDR3 amino acids: CASSRQGLSPLHF. CDR3 DNA sequence: TGTGCCAGTAGTAGGCAGGGGCTTTCACCCCTCCACTTT.

As concerns this clone: Other nucleotide sequences in the sample specify the same CDR3. The rearrangement links TRBV6-5 to TRBJ2-1; D perhaps matches TRBD2 (5 bases). This CDR3 region has 13 residues. The germline CDR1 and CDR2 sequences are MNHEY and SVGAGI. The V gene lost 0 bases and the J gene lost 8 bases, with 8 bases spanning the gap. CDR3 loop: CASSYSKGDEQFF. The CDR3 DNA reads as TGTGCCAGCAGTTACTCGAAGGGAGATGAGCAGTTCTTC.

The V gene is TRBV28, the J gene TRBJ1-1; D is undetermined. The germline V gene has CDR1 MDHEN and CDR2 SYDVKM. V lost 2 bases to trimming and J lost 0 bases, with 16 bases between them. CDR3 length: 17 amino acids. The CDR3 region is CASSLVNVGRMNTEAFF. For the CDR3, the DNA is TGTGCCAGCAGTTTAGTAAATGTGGGGAGAATGAACACTGAAGCTTTCTTT.

The V and J genes are TRBV7-9 and TRBJ1-5; TRBD1 might be the D (5 bases). The CDR3 is 13 residues long. Germline V gene sequence: CDR1 SEHNR, CDR2 FQNEAQ (reference sequence). Trimming pared 4 bases from V and 7 bases from J, leaving 11 bases between. The CDR3 loop is CASSSQGAQPQHF. The CDR3 DNA reads as TGTGCCAGCAGCTCTCAAGGGGCACAGCCCCAGCATTTT. The full variable domain, in which reference TRBV7-9 and TRBJ1-5 provide the parts outside the CDR3, is DTGVSQNPRHKITKRGQNVTFRCDPISEHNRLYWYRQTLGQGPEFLTYFQNEAQLEKSRLLSDRFSAERPKGSFSTLEIQRTEQGDSAMYLCASSSQGAQPQHFGDGTRLSIL.

V and J are TRBV14 and TRBJ2-1; D assignment may be TRBD1 or TRBD2 (5 bases each). The CDR3 has 15 residues. Trimming took 0 bases from V and 9 from J, leaving 15 bases between them. Germline CDR1 reads SGHDN; CDR2 reads FVKESK. The CDR3 sequence: CASSQDTRGELEQFF. The CDR3 DNA reads TGTGCCAGCAGCCAAGATACTCGAGGGGAACTTGAGCAGTTCTTC. Combining the CDR3 with reference TRBV14 and TRBJ2-1 gives the whole variable domain EAGVTQFPSHSVIEKGQTVTLRCDPISGHDNLYWYRRVMGKEIKFLLHFVKESKQDESGMPNNRFLAERTGGTYSTLKVQPAELEDSGVYFCASSQDTRGELEQFFGPGTRLTVL.

The genes are TRBV28 and TRBJ2-7; TRBD2 matches 10 bases. The ends lost 5 bases at V and 3 bases at J; junction bases unmatched: 7. The germline V gene has CDR1 MDHEN and CDR2 SYDVKM. This CDR3 comprises 15 residues. This CDR3 is CASSGTSGAYYEQYF. CDR3 in DNA: TGTGCCAGCAGTGGAACTAGCGGGGCCTACTACGAGCAGTACTTC.

The chain couples TRBV12-5 to TRBJ2-1; D uncertain. CDR1 is LGHNT, CDR2 FRNRAP, per germline. Deletions cut 4 bases from V and 8 bases from J, with 12 bases between. CDR3 size: 13 residues. CDR3 residues: CASGSPRLDEQFF. The CDR3 region has the DNA TGTGCTAGTGGTTCCCCTAGACTCGATGAGCAGTTCTTC.

The chain recombines TRBV2 with TRBJ2-7; 8 bases agree with TRBD2. Germline-derived CDR1 and CDR2 are SNHLY and FYNNEI. This CDR3 is built from 17 residues. J lost 6 bases, V lost 6 bases, and 19 bases had no gene match. The CDR3 nucleotides read TGTGCCAGCAGCACCCGTACGAAAAGCAGCGGGAGCAGCGAGCAGTACTTC. Protein sequence: CASSTRTKSSGSSEQYF.

The chain recombines TRBV13 with TRBJ2-5; possibly TRBD1 for D (6 bases). Germline CDR1 is PRHDT and CDR2 is FYEKMQ (reference sequence). Trimming took 5 bases from V and 1 from J, leaving 11 bases between them. This CDR3 has 14 residues. CDR3 sequence: CASSRTGTQETQYF. The CDR3, as DNA: TGTGCCAGCAGCCGAACAGGGACCCAAGAGACCCAGTACTTC.

V usage is TRBV5-4 and J usage is TRBJ1-1, with a weak D call TRBD1 (6 bases). The CDR3 totals 16 residues. Germline V lookup: CDR1 SGHNT, CDR2 YYREEE (reference sequence). V was pared by 0 bases and J by 4 bases, with 16 bases between. Written as DNA, the CDR3 is TGTGCCAGCAGCTTGGAATCGTTTTTGACAGGCACTGAAGCTTTCTTT. Protein product: CASSLESFLTGTEAFF. The complete variable domain, with remaining parts taken from reference TRBV5-4 and TRBJ1-1, reads ETGVTQSPTHLIKTRGQQVTLRCSSQSGHNTVSWYQQALGQGPQFIFQYYREEENGRGNFPPRFSGLQFPNYSSELNVNALELDDSALYLCASSLESFLTGTEAFFGQGTRLTVV.

V usage is TRBV5-1 and J usage is TRBJ2-2; D is perhaps TRBD1 (6 bases). The CDR3 is made up of 14 amino acids. Germline V CDR1 and CDR2: SGHRS, YFSETQ. Between the trimmed V and J ends, which lost 1 base and 5 bases, there was a span of 9 bases. The CDR3 is CASSLRQGTGELFF. The CDR3 nucleotides read TGCGCCAGCAGCTTGAGGCAGGGGACCGGGGAGCTGTTTTTT.

The genes are TRBV6-6 and TRBJ2-1; TRBD1 is a possible D gene (5 bases). V lost 0 bases and J lost 7, with 16 bases in between. There are 16 residues in the CDR3. The germline gives CDR1 MNHNY, CDR2 SVGAGI (reference sequence). The CDR3 DNA follows: TGTGCCAGCAGTTACTCAGGGGCCGGTGGACGTAATGAGCAGTTCTTC. Residues: CASSYSGAGGRNEQFF.

The CDR3 DNA reads as TGTGCCAGCAGTTTAGCGGGGTTTTTCACTGAAGCTTTCTTT. Protein: CASSLAGFFTEAFF. The V gene is TRBV28, the J gene TRBJ1-1; D unclear. Deletions cut 2 bases from V and 4 bases from J, with 11 bases between. CDR1 is MDHEN and CDR2 is SYDVKM in the germline V gene. The CDR3 runs 14 residues.

The rearrangement links TRBV20-1 to TRBJ2-3; D gene unclear. The CDR3 consists of 10 residues. Trimming shortened V by 1 base and J by 8 bases, and 4 bases separated the two germline ends. Germline-derived CDR1 and CDR2 are DFQATT and SNEGSKA (reference sequence). The CDR3 region is CSARVGTQYF. Written as DNA, the CDR3 is TGCAGTGCTAGAGTGGGTACGCAGTATTTT.

DNA for the CDR3: TGCGCCAGCAGCCAAGAGACAGGGACCTACAATGAGCAGTTCTTC. Its protein product is CASSQETGTYNEQFF. This chain uses TRBV4-3 with TRBJ2-1, with 7 bases lining up with TRBD1. This CDR3 contains 15 residues. Losses at the gene ends were 0 bases for V and 2 bases for J; bases not matched to a gene: 1. Germline V CDR1 and CDR2: LGHNA, YSLEER.

This clone was detected only a few times. This chain links TRBV30 with TRBJ2-5; TRBD2 is a possible D gene (5 bases). Germline V gene sequence: CDR1 GTSNPN, CDR2 SVGIG (reference sequence). V lost 1 base and J 1 base, leaving 16 bases between the germline ends. The CDR3 sequence is 16 residues long. This chain's CDR3 is CAWSEGPGMGQETQYF. The DNA of the CDR3 is TGTGCCTGGAGTGAAGGGCCGGGGATGGGCCAAGAGACCCAGTACTTC.

The count of this clone is one. This chain connects TRBV11-2 to TRBJ2-1; 8 nucleotides align to TRBD2. V lost 2 bases and J lost 10; bases outside the gene matches: 4. CDR3 size: 13 residues. CDR1 and CDR2 from the germline V gene are SGHAT and FQNNGV. This chain's CDR3 is CASSLTLAGEQFF. CDR3 DNA sequence: TGTGCCAGCAGCTTAACTCTAGCGGGCGAGCAGTTCTTC.

The chain joins TRBV7-9 to TRBJ1-2; 8 bases agree with TRBD1. Germline lookup yields CDR1 SEHNR and CDR2 FQNEAQ (reference sequence). The CDR3 extends over 15 amino acids. Trimming removed 2 bases from V and 3 bases from J; junction bases left unmatched: 5. The CDR3: CASSLYETGDYGYTF. The CDR3 bases are TGTGCCAGCAGCTTATACGAGACAGGGGACTATGGCTACACCTTC.

The genes are TRBV7-3 and TRBJ1-1; a possible D gene is TRBD1 (5 bases). V lost 0 bases, J lost 1 base, and 6 bases lay in between. Germline lookup yields CDR1 SGHTA and CDR2 FQGTGA. This CDR3 contains 14 residues. The CDR3 nucleotides read TGTGCCAGCAGCTTAACGGGGGGGAACACTGAAGCTTTCTTT. Its translation is CASSLTGGNTEAFF.

The chain links TRBV20-1 to TRBJ1-2; a weak D match, TRBD1 (5 bases). This CDR3 comprises 15 residues. Germline CDR1 DFQATT, CDR2 SNEGSKA (reference sequence). The V end lost 3 bases, the J end lost 1 base, and 15 bases lay between the germline ends. The CDR3 here is CSASRDPQVNYGYTF. The CDR3 region has the DNA TGCAGTGCTAGTAGGGACCCTCAGGTTAACTATGGCTACACCTTC.

The chain uses TRBV28 and TRBJ2-1; the match to TRBD2 covers 14 bases. With 2 bases clipped from V and 11 bases from J, the junction kept 14 bases outside the gene matches. The CDR3 is 18 amino acids. From germline, CDR1 is MDHEN and CDR2 SYDVKM. The CDR3 DNA follows: TGTGCCAGCAGTTTAGGGACTAGCGGGAGTCCCACATGGCAGAAGCAGTTCTTC. Translating it yields CASSLGTSGSPTWQKQFF.